This note documents a single T cell receptor (beta chain) sequence. Its antigen is unidentified. This record comes from a study of shared clonotypes between healthy human individuals. In the study overall: The study used three CD4 naive, three CD4 memory, two CD8 naive and one CD8 memory plate per donor.

Trimming removed 5 bases at V and 6 bases at J, with 16 bases between. The CDR3 sequence is 15 residues long. Germline CDR1 SEHNR, CDR2 FQNEAQ (reference sequence). Study-wide findings and caveats: Despite large depth, rarefaction showed incomplete sorted-subset sequencing. Across a handful of donors, naive CD4 shared 4.5% to 6%, naive CD8 about 3.2%, memory CD4 more than 2%, memory CD8 0.4% to 0.5%.

Each subset's genomic DNA was shared equally among a number of immunoSEQ plates. Libraries were prepared by immunoSEQ multiplex PCR; TCRdb keeps only in-frame clonotypes and omits some of them. The table has about 380,000 clones, about 97% seen once. The genes are TRBV7-9 and TRBJ2-2; possibly TRBD1 for D (8 bases). Source material: memory CD8+ T cells sorted from blood. The subset here: CD45RO+ cells pooled with CCR7-negative TemRA cells. The receptor's source is a young man in good health. The CDR3: CASSADRGGAGELFF. The DNA of the CDR3 is TGTGCCAGCAGCGCTGACAGGGGAGGGGCCGGGGAGCTGTTTTTT.